The clone carrying this TCR beta chain has a count of ten or more. As yet, its antigen is unknown. Read sequence stops 3 residues before the CDR3 end, and the germline J gene provides the missing end. Generated by immunoSEQ multiplex PCR, the TCRdb table keeps only in-frame clones and is missing some. The sample includes 25,000 to 35,000 clones, none of them occurring once. The CDR3 spans 15 residues. V shed 4 bases and J shed 5 bases, with 17 bases lying between them. Germline assignment: CDR1 SGHTA and CDR2 FQGTGA. For at least one year, all CVID subjects received replacement immunoglobulin. Donors gave 5 to 8 ml heparinized peripheral whole blood. The data were taken from a study of T cell clonality in common variable immunodeficiency. Study results and caveats: What drives increased CVID clonality needs T cell subpopulation sequencing. In common variable immunodeficiency, TCR beta chains reportedly carried fewer deletions and N-nucleotide insertions.

The TCR was taken from a human donor with common variable immunodeficiency. Sequencing was carried out using peripheral blood mononuclear cells. The chain recombines TRBV7-3 with TRBJ1-2; the D gene is possibly TRBD1 (5 bases). CDR3 bases read: TGTGCCAGCAGCTCCATGGTTAGGGGTCGGTATGGC. Amino acids: CASSSMVRGRYG. The whole CDR3 region reads CASSSMVRGRYGYTF.